This passage covers 30 T cell receptor beta chains from one sample sequenced in a study of T cell responses to AZD1222 COVID-19 vaccine (dated by TCRdb to the early 2020s). The library came from the immunoSEQ multiplex PCR assay. The immuneACCESS repertoire file appears here via TCRdb, limited to in-frame rearrangements. These files lack a portion of the clones; in checked studies, under half of the deficit traces to unresolved V genes, and the cause of the others is not known. Across this sample there are 85,000 to 130,000 clones, with about 93% seen only once. The ten largest clonotypes hold approximately 4.7% of the sample. Read against the paper, the sample's time point label means: baseline before first vaccination. Sequenced here: peripheral blood, sampled on day 0 of AZD1222 vaccination. Receptors were obtained from an adult in good health.

This clone came up once. The J gene is TRBJ2-1, the V gene TRBV5-4; D may correspond to TRBD1 or TRBD2 (5 bases each). CDR1 and CDR2 from the germline V gene are SGHNT and YYREEE (reference sequence). The CDR3 has 17 residues. The V end was cut by 4 bases, the J end by 0 bases, with 17 bases between. This CDR3 reads CASSIFPGPSSYNEQFF. The CDR3 DNA reads as TGTGCCAGCAGCATTTTTCCGGGACCTAGCTCCTACAATGAGCAGTTCTTC.

This clone was picked up one time. V is TRBV7-8 and J is TRBJ2-1; 12 nucleotides align to TRBD2. J was trimmed by 6 bases and V by 5 bases; bases with no gene match: 8. The length of the CDR3 is 16 residues. CDR1 is SGHVS and CDR2 is FQNEAQ in the germline V gene. CDR3: CASSARLAGDLNEQFF. CDR3 bases: TGTGCCAGCAGCGCCAGACTAGCGGGAGACCTCAATGAGCAGTTCTTC.

The chain combines TRBV2 with TRBJ1-1, with D unresolved. Looked up from germline, CDR1 is SNHLY and CDR2 is FYNNEI. V was clipped by 5 bases and J by 0 bases, with 10 bases between them. The CDR3 is 14 residues long. The CDR3 bases are TGTGCCAGCAGTCGAGATACAGTGAACACTGAAGCTTTCTTT. As protein: CASSRDTVNTEAFF.

The chain carries TRBV29-1 and TRBJ1-2; no clear D. Per germline, CDR1 SQVTM and CDR2 ANQGSEA. The germline V and J ends were trimmed by 0 bases and 4 bases, with 12 bases remaining between them. The CDR3 runs 14 residues. CDR3 DNA sequence: TGCAGCGTTGAAGACAGTCCCTCGAGCTATGGCTACACCTTC. Protein product: CSVEDSPSSYGYTF.

CDR3 bases: TGTGCCAGCAGTGAAGCGGGACTAGCGGTGATTGGGTACGAGCAGTACTTC. As protein: CASSEAGLAVIGYEQYF. The chain joins TRBV2 to TRBJ2-7; TRBD2 matches 11 bases. The CDR3 sequence is 17 residues long. Unmatched junction bases numbered 8, after V lost 0 bases and J lost 4 bases. Germline-derived CDR1 and CDR2 are SNHLY and FYNNEI.

This CDR3 reads CASSSRGSQNTEAFF. In DNA form, the CDR3 reads TGTGCCAGCAGCTCTAGAGGGTCCCAAAACACTGAAGCTTTCTTT. The chain carries TRBV9 and TRBJ1-1, with D unresolved. The CDR3 totals 15 residues. Trimming removed 4 bases at V and 2 bases at J, with 15 bases between. Per the germline V gene, CDR1 is SGDLS and CDR2 is YYNGEE.

J is TRBJ1-1 and V is TRBV7-9; D gene unclear. The CDR3 extends over 13 amino acids. Trimming took off 2 bases at V and 5 bases at J, with 9 bases between the two ends. Germline lookup yields CDR1 SEHNR and CDR2 FQNEAQ (reference sequence). The DNA for the CDR3 is TGTGCCAGCAGCTTAAGCGCGGAAACTGAAGCTTTCTTT. Amino acid sequence: CASSLSAETEAFF.

The count of this clone is one. This sequence joins TRBV2 and TRBJ2-1; 9 bases are a match to TRBD1. After removal of 7 bases from V and 6 bases from J, the junction contained 10 bases not matched to a gene. This CDR3 comprises 15 residues. Germline V gives CDR1 SNHLY, CDR2 FYNNEI. This CDR3 is CASTPGTGTINEQFF. The CDR3 nucleotides read TGTGCCAGCACCCCCGGGACAGGGACAATCAATGAGCAGTTCTTC.

The rearrangement uses TRBV11-3 and TRBJ1-4, with D possibly TRBD1 on 5 matching bases. V was clipped by 5 bases and J by 0 bases, with 7 bases between them. Per germline, CDR1 SGHNT and CDR2 YENEEA. The CDR3 runs 14 residues. CDR3 sequence: CASSLQATNEKLFF. CDR3 bases: TGTGCCAGCAGCCTACAGGCAACTAATGAAAAACTGTTTTTT.

The CDR3 DNA sequence: TGTGCCTGGACAGGTCATTACACTGAAGCTTTCTTT. It is translated as CAWTGHYTEAFF. The chain couples TRBV30 to TRBJ1-1; D unresolved. Germline V gene sequence: CDR1 GTSNPN, CDR2 SVGIG (reference sequence). The CDR3 spans 12 residues. V lost 4 bases, J lost 3 bases, and 9 bases lay in between.

Of note for this clone: Other DNA sequences in this specimen translate into the identical CDR3. The rearrangement uses TRBV11-2 and TRBJ1-5, with D unresolved. The CDR3 covers 13 residues. V lost 0 bases, J lost 2 bases, and 2 bases lay in between. CDR1 is SGHAT and CDR2 is FQNNGV in the germline V gene. CDR3 nucleotide sequence: TGTGCCAGCAGCTTAGATCGCAATCAGCCCCAGCATTTT. Translated: CASSLDRNQPQHF.

CDR3 DNA: TGTGCCAGCAGCTTTGGAGTAGCGGGACCGTACAATGAGCAGTTCTTC. This codes for CASSFGVAGPYNEQFF. V gene TRBV7-9 combines with J gene TRBJ2-1, with 8 positions matching TRBD2. This CDR3 is built from 16 residues. CDR1 is SEHNR, CDR2 FQNEAQ, per germline (reference sequence). The V segment lost 3 bases and the J segment 4 bases; nucleotides outside the gene matches: 8.

The rearrangement links TRBV7-8 to TRBJ2-2; maybe TRBD1 (6 bases). The CDR3 has 15 amino acids. Germline lookup yields CDR1 SGHVS and CDR2 FQNEAQ. V was trimmed by 4 bases and J by 0 bases, leaving 9 bases between them. The CDR3: CASSSRQANTGELFF. The DNA for the CDR3 is TGTGCCAGCAGCTCACGACAGGCGAACACCGGGGAGCTGTTTTTT.

This chain links TRBV7-2 with TRBJ1-6; unclear D gene. CDR1 is SGHTA, CDR2 FQGNSA, per germline. The CDR3 contains 16 residues. V lost 3 bases to trimming and J lost 5 bases, with 14 bases between them. The CDR3 is CASSFSSWRDNSPLHF. The DNA of the CDR3 is TGTGCCAGCAGCTTTTCAAGTTGGAGAGATAATTCACCCCTCCACTTT.

The chain has TRBV19 and TRBJ1-2; no clear D gene. V dropped 0 bases and J dropped 2 bases, with 10 bases sitting between them. This CDR3 spans 15 amino acids. Per the germline V gene, CDR1 is LNHDA and CDR2 is SQIVND (reference sequence). This CDR3 reads CASSIDPDGNYGYTF. The CDR3 DNA sequence: TGTGCCAGTAGTATAGATCCGGACGGGAACTATGGCTACACCTTC.

In this sample, this clone turned up once. The CDR3 loop is CASSSPGTTLDEQFF. DNA for the CDR3: TGTGCCAGCAGCTCCCCCGGGACGACCTTGGATGAGCAGTTCTTC. J is TRBJ2-1 and V is TRBV7-3, with D possibly being TRBD1 or TRBD2 (5 bases each). The CDR3 has 15 residues. In germline, CDR1 is SGHTA, CDR2 FQGTGA. Trimming removed 4 bases from V and 8 bases from J, with 18 bases in between.

This clone came up once. J is TRBJ2-2 and V is TRBV7-9, with TRBD2 identical over 10 bases. V shed 7 bases, J shed 8 bases, and the junction held 10 bases outside the gene matches. The CDR3 runs 15 residues. Germline V gene lookup returns CDR1 SEHNR and CDR2 FQNEAQ (reference sequence). The CDR3 coding sequence is TGTGCCAGCACCCGACGTCTAGCGGGAGCAGGGGAGCTGTTTTTT. Translated: CASTRRLAGAGELFF.

The J gene is TRBJ2-2, the V gene TRBV5-6, with a tentative D call TRBD1 (7 bases). V lost 1 base to trimming and J lost 5 bases, with 12 bases between them. CDR3 length: 15 residues. In germline, CDR1 is SGHDT, CDR2 YYEEEE. DNA of the CDR3: TGTGCCAGCAGCTTGAGGCCAGGGGGGACCGGGGAGCTGTTTTTT. Its translation: CASSLRPGGTGELFF.

This chain connects TRBV28 to TRBJ2-7, with D perhaps matching TRBD2 (5 bases). Germline V gene lookup returns CDR1 MDHEN and CDR2 SYDVKM. The CDR3 is 14 amino acids. The V end lost 2 bases, the J end lost 1 base, and 9 bases lay between the germline ends. The CDR3: CASSLISGSYEQYF. The CDR3 DNA is TGTGCCAGCAGTTTAATCAGCGGATCCTACGAGCAGTACTTC.

V is TRBV19 and J is TRBJ2-1; 9 bases align to TRBD2. The V and J ends lost 4 bases and 10 bases, in that order; junction bases with no gene match: 5. Germline V gives CDR1 LNHDA, CDR2 SQIVND (reference sequence). This CDR3 region has 13 residues. CDR3: CASSTSGIDEQFF. CDR3 nucleotide sequence: TGTGCCAGTAGTACTAGCGGGATCGACGAGCAGTTCTTC.

The J gene is TRBJ2-2, the V gene TRBV30; TRBD1 is a possible D gene (6 bases). CDR1 and CDR2 from the germline V gene are GTSNPN and SVGIG (reference sequence). V lost 4 bases and J lost 1, with 16 bases in between. CDR3 size: 16 residues. In DNA form, the CDR3 reads TGTGCCTGGACCCTCCAGGGGACGGGGAACACCGGGGAGCTGTTTTTT. As protein: CAWTLQGTGNTGELFF.

This clone showed up just once. The V call is TRBV3-1 (or the pseudogene TRBV3-2), the J call TRBJ2-3, with 9 bases matching TRBD2. The CDR3 runs to 13 residues. V shed 3 bases, J shed 7 bases, and the junction held 2 bases outside the gene matches. From germline, CDR1 is LGHDT and CDR2 YNNKEL (reference sequence). This CDR3 reads CASSQTSGNTQYF. CDR3 nucleotides: TGTGCCAGCAGCCAGACTAGCGGCAATACGCAGTATTTT.

This rearrangement joins TRBV2 to TRBJ1-2, with 9 positions matching TRBD1. The CDR3 covers 15 residues. V was clipped by 5 bases and J by 3 bases; unmatched bases: 7. Per the germline V gene, CDR1 is SNHLY and CDR2 is FYNNEI. The CDR3 DNA is TGTGCCAGCAGTCAATCGGGACAGGGACACTATGGCTACACCTTC. It yields the protein CASSQSGQGHYGYTF. Variable domain in full (rest from reference TRBV2 and TRBJ1-2): EPEVTQTPSHQVTQMGQEVILRCVPISNHLYFYWYRQILGQKVEFLVSFYNNEISEKSEIFDDQFSVERPDGSNFTLKIRSTKLEDSAMYFCASSQSGQGHYGYTFGSGTRLTVV.

This chain connects TRBV30 to TRBJ2-3; 11 nucleotides agree with TRBD2. There are 17 residues in the CDR3. V was pared by 2 bases and J by 5 bases, with 12 bases of the junction left unmatched. The germline gives CDR1 GTSNPN, CDR2 SVGIG (reference sequence). The CDR3 sequence is CAWSTHLSGRAVDTQYF. CDR3 nucleotide sequence: TGTGCCTGGAGTACCCACCTTAGCGGGAGGGCCGTAGATACGCAGTATTTT.

Here the CDR3 reads CAWRPEGTGELFF. For the CDR3, the DNA is TGTGCCTGGAGGCCCGAGGGAACCGGGGAGCTGTTTTTT. V and J are TRBV30 and TRBJ2-2; maybe TRBD2 (5 bases). CDR1 GTSNPN and CDR2 SVGIG come from the germline V gene (reference sequence). Trimming removed 3 bases from V and 5 bases from J, with 10 bases in between. The CDR3 is 13 amino acids.

This chain links TRBV18 with TRBJ2-5; tentative D call: TRBD2 (5 bases). The CDR3 runs to 15 residues. V was pared by 2 bases and J by 0 bases, with 10 bases between. The germline CDR1 and CDR2 sequences are KGHSH and LQKENI. The DNA for the CDR3 is TGTGCCAGCTCACCAAGCGGTCCGTACCAAGAGACCCAGTACTTC. As protein: CASSPSGPYQETQYF.

The chain couples TRBV7-9 to TRBJ2-3; D unclear. There are 12 residues in the CDR3. Deletions cut 5 bases from V and 3 bases from J, with 6 bases between. Germline values: CDR1 SEHNR, CDR2 FQNEAQ (reference sequence). The CDR3 spells CASSPMTDTQYF. The CDR3, as DNA: TGTGCCAGCAGCCCTATGACAGATACGCAGTATTTT.

This chain joins TRBV5-1 and TRBJ2-5; 7 bases agree with TRBD1. There are 13 residues in the CDR3. V lost 4 bases to trimming and J lost 2 bases; unmatched junction nucleotides: 2. Looked up from germline, CDR1 is SGHRS and CDR2 is YFSETQ. The CDR3 loop is CASSPGQQETQYF. DNA for the CDR3: TGCGCCAGCAGCCCGGGACAGCAAGAGACCCAGTACTTC.

The rearrangement links TRBV3-1 (or the pseudogene TRBV3-2) to TRBJ1-3; the D is unclear. The ends were cut back, 1 base at V and 11 bases at J, with 9 bases in the middle. Germline-derived CDR1 and CDR2 are LGHDT and YNNKEL (reference sequence). The CDR3 consists of 12 residues. The CDR3 region has the DNA TGTGCCAGCAGCCAAGGAGACTGGTCCATATATTTT. Its protein is CASSQGDWSIYF.

This sequence joins TRBV4-2 and TRBJ1-3; the D gene is possibly TRBD1 (5 bases). The CDR3 length is 16 residues. Trimming shortened V by 3 bases and J by 0 bases, and 12 bases separated the two germline ends. Germline CDR1 and CDR2: LGHNA and YNFKEQ. The CDR3 DNA follows: TGTGCCAGCAGCCAGGGGACGGATTTCTCTGGAAACACCATATATTTT. It specifies CASSQGTDFSGNTIYF.